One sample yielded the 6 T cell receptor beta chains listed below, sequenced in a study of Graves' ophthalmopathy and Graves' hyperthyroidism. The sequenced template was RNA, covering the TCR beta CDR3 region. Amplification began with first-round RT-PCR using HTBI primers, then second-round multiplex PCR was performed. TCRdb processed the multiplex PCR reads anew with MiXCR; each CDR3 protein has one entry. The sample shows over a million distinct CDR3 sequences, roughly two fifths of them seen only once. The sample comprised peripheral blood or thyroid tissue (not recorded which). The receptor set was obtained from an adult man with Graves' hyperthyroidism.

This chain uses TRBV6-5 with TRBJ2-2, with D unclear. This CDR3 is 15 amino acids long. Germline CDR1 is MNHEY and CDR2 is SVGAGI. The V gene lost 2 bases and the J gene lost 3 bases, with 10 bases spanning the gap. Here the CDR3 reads CASSYSLVYTGELFF. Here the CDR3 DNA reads TGTGCCAGCAGTTACAGTCTAGTGTACACCGGGGAGCTGTTTTTT.

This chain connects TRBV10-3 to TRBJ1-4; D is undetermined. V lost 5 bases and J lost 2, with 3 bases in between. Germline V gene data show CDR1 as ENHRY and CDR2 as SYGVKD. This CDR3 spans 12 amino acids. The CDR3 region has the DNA TGTGCCATCAGTACGACTAATGAAAAACTGTTTTTT. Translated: CAISTTNEKLFF.

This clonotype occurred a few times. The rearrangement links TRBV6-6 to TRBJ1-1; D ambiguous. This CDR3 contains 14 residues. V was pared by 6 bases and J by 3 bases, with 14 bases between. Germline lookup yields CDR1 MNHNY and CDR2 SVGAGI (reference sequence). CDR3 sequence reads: CASRAPGEHTEAFF. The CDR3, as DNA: TGTGCCAGCAGGGCCCCCGGGGAGCACACTGAAGCTTTCTTT.

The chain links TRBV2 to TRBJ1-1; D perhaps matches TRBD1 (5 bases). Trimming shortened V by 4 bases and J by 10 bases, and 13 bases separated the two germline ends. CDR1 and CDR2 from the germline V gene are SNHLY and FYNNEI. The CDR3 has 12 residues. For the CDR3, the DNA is TGTGCCAGCAGTGGGGCCAGGGTGGTAGCTTTCTTT. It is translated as CASSGARVVAFF.

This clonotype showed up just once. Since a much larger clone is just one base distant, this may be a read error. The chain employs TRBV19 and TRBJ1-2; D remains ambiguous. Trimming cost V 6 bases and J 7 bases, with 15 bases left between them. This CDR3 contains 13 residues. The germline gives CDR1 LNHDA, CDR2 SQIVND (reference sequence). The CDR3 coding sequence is TGTGCCAGTAGCCTTGGGTTTTTATGTGGCTACACCTTC. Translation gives CASSLGFLCGYTF.

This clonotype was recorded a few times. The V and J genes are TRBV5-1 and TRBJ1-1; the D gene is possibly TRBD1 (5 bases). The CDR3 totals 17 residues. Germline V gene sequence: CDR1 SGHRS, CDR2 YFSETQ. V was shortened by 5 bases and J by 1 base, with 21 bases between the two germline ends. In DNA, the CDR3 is TGCGCCAGCAGGCTTCGGCAGGGCGGCGGTTGGAACACTGAAGCTTTCTTT. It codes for CASRLRQGGGWNTEAFF.